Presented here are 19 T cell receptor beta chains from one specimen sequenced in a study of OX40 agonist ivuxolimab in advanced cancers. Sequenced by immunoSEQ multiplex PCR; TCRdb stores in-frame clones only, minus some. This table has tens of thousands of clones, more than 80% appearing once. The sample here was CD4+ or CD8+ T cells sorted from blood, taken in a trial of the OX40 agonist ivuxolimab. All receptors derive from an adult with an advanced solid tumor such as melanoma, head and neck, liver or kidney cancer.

The CDR3 region is CASSLGPSPGEQFF. CDR3 nucleotides: TGCGCCAGCAGCTTAGGACCCAGCCCGGGTGAGCAGTTCTTC. The chain combines TRBV5-1 with TRBJ2-1; unclear D gene. V was cut by 2 bases and J by 9 bases, with 15 bases left in between. CDR3 length: 14 residues. The germline CDR1 and CDR2 sequences are SGHRS and YFSETQ.

CDR3 bases: TGTGCCAGCTGGCGGGGACAGCTTGGAAACACCATATATTTT. Encoded protein: CASWRGQLGNTIYF. This rearrangement joins TRBV2 to TRBJ1-3; 7 nucleotides line up with TRBD1. The CDR3 length is 14 residues. Trimming removed 8 bases from V and 3 bases from J; junction bases left unmatched: 7. CDR1 SNHLY and CDR2 FYNNEI come from the germline V gene.

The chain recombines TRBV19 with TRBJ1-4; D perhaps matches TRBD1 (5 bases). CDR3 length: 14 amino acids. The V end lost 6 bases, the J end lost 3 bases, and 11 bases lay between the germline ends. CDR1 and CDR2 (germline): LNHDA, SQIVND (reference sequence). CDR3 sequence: CASRRGGANEKLFF. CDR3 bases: TGTGCCAGTAGAAGGGGAGGGGCTAATGAAAAACTGTTTTTT. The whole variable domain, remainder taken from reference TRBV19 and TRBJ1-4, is DGGITQSPKYLFRKEGQNVTLSCEQNLNHDAMYWYRQDPGQGLRLIYYSQIVNDFQKGDIAEGYSVSREKKESFPLTVTSAQKNPTAFYLCASRRGGANEKLFFGSGTQLSVL.

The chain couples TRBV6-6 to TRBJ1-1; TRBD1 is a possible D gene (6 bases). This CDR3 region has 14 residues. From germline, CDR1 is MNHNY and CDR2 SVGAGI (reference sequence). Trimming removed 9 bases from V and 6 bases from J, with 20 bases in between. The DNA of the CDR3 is TGTGCCAGTGGGGGCTTCGGGGGTATCGCTGAAGCTTTCTTT. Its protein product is CASGGFGGIAEAFF.

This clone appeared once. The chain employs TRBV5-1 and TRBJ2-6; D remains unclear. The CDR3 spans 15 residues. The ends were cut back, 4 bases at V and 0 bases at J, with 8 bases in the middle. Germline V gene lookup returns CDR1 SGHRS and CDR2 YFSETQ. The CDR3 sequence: CASSHPSSGANVLTF. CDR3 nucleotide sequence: TGCGCCAGCAGCCATCCGAGCTCTGGGGCCAACGTCCTGACTTTC.

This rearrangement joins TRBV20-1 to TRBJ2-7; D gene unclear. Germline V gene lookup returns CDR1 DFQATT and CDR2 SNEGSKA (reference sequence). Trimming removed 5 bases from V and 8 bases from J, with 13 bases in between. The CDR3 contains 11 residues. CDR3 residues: CSAPDDPQQYF. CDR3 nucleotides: TGCAGTGCTCCCGATGACCCCCAGCAGTACTTC.

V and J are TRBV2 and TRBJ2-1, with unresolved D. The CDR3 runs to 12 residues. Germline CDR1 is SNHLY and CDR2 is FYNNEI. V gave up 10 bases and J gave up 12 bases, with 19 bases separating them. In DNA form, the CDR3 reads TGTGCCACACAGCCAGCAGTGCTAGTGCAGTTCTTC. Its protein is CATQPAVLVQFF.

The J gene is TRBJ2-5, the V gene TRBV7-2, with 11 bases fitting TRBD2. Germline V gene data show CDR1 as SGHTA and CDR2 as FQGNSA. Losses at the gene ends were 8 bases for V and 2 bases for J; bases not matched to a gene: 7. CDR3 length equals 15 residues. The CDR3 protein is CASRLAGLIQETQYF. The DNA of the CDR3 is TGTGCCAGCCGACTAGCGGGACTGATACAAGAGACCCAGTACTTC.

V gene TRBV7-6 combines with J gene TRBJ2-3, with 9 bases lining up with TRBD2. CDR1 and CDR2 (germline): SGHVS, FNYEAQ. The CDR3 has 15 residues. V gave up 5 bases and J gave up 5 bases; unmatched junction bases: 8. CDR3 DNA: TGTGCCAGCAGCCCTAGCGGGGCAATGGGAGATACGCAGTATTTT. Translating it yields CASSPSGAMGDTQYF.

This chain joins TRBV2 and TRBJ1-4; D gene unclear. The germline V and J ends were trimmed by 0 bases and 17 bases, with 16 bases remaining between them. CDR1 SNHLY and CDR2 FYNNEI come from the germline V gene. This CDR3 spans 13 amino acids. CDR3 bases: TGTGCCAGCAGTGAAGCTTGGGCTTCTCGACTTTTTTTT. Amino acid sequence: CASSEAWASRLFF.

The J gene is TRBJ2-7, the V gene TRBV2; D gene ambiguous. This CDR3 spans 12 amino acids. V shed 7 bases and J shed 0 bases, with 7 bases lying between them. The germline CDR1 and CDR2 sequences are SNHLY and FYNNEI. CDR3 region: CASKRDSYEQYF. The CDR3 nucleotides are TGTGCCAGCAAACGAGACTCCTACGAGCAGTACTTC.

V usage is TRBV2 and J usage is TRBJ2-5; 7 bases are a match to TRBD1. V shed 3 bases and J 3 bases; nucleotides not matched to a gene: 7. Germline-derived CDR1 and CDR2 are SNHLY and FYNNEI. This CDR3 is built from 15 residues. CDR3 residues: CASSEPGGLKETQYF. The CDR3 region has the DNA TGTGCCAGCAGTGAGCCAGGGGGATTGAAAGAGACCCAGTACTTC.

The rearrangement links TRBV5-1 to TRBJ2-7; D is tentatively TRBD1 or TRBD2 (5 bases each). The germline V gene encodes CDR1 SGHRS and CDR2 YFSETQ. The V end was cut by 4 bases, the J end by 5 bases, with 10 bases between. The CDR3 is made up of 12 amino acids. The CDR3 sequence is CASSQGVDEQYF. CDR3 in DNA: TGCGCCAGCAGCCAGGGAGTGGACGAGCAGTACTTC.

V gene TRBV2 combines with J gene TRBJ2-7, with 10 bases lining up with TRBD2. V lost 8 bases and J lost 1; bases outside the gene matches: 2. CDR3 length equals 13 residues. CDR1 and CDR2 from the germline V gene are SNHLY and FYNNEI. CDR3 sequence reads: CASGTSASYEQYF. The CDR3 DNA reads TGTGCCAGCGGGACTAGCGCATCCTACGAGCAGTACTTC. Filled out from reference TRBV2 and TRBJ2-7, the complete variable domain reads EPEVTQTPSHQVTQMGQEVILRCVPISNHLYFYWYRQILGQKVEFLVSFYNNEISEKSEIFDDQFSVERPDGSNFTLKIRSTKLEDSAMYFCASGTSASYEQYFGPGTRLTVT.

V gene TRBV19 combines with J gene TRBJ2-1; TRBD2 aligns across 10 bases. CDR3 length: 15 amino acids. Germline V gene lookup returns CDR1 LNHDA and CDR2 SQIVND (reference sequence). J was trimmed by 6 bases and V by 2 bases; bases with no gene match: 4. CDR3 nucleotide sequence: TGTGCCAGTAGTATAATAGCGGGGGGAAGCAATGAGCAGTTCTTC. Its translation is CASSIIAGGSNEQFF. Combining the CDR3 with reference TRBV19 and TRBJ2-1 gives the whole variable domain DGGITQSPKYLFRKEGQNVTLSCEQNLNHDAMYWYRQDPGQGLRLIYYSQIVNDFQKGDIAEGYSVSREKKESFPLTVTSAQKNPTAFYLCASSIIAGGSNEQFFGPGTRLTVL.

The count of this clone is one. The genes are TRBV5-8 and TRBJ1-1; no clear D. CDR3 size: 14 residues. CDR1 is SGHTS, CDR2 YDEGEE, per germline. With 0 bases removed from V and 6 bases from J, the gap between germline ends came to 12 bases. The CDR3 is CASSLVGFYSEAFF. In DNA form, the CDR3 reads TGTGCCAGCAGCTTGGTAGGGTTTTACTCTGAAGCTTTCTTT.

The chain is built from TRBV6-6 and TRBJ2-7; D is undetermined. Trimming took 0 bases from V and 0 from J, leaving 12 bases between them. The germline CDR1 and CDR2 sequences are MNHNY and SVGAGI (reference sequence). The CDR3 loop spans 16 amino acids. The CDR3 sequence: CASSYSSPESSYEQYV. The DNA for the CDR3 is TGTGCCAGCAGTTACTCGAGTCCAGAAAGCTCCTACGAGCAGTACGTC.

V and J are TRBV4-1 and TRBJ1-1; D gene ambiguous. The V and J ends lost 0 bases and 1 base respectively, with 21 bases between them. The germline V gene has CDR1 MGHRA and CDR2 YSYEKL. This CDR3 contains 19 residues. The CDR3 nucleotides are TGCGCCAGCAGCCAAGATCCGGCGCGGTCGATCCGCCCGAACACTGAAGCTTTCTTT. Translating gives CASSQDPARSIRPNTEAFF.

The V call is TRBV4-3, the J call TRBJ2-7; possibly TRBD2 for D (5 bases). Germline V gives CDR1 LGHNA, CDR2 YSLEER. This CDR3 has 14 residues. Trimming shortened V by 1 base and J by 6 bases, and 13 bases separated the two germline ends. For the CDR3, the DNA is TGCGCCAGCAGCCAAGCTATAGCGTCGGTCGAGCAGTACTTC. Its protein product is CASSQAIASVEQYF.